These 30 T cell receptor beta chains originate from one sample sequenced in a study of T cells in Graves' hyperthyroidism and ophthalmopathy. Researchers took RNA transcripts and amplified the TCR beta CDR3 regions from them. The TCR CDR3 first-round RT-PCR relied on the HTBI primer set. TCRdb redid the calling of the multiplex PCR reads with MiXCR, one entry per CDR3 protein. The sample lists roughly 330,000 distinct CDR3 sequences; roughly 15% were seen once. Sequencing was carried out using blood. The receptors were gathered from a man aged 25 to 40 with Graves' hyperthyroidism.

This chain joins TRBV29-1 and TRBJ2-7; no reliable D call. V lost 6 bases, J lost 4 bases, and 10 bases lay in between. From germline, CDR1 is SQVTM and CDR2 ANQGSEA. This CDR3 has 11 residues. CDR3 DNA: TGCAGCGTCAATACGGATTACGAGCAGTACTTC. It is translated as CSVNTDYEQYF.

This clonotype appeared many times. CDR3 nucleotides: TGTGCCAGCAGTTTGGACAGGCTATACGAGCAGTACTTC. Translation gives CASSLDRLYEQYF. The chain combines TRBV27 with TRBJ2-7; TRBD1 matches at 7 bases. The CDR3 spans 13 residues. Germline V CDR1 and CDR2: MNHEY, SMNVEV (reference sequence). With V trimmed by 3 bases and J by 4 bases, 3 bases remained unmatched.

The rearrangement links TRBV7-7 to TRBJ2-3, with 7 bases aligning to TRBD1. This CDR3 spans 15 amino acids. In germline, CDR1 is SSHAT, CDR2 FNYEAQ (reference sequence). The CDR3, as DNA: TGTGCTAGTACGCTGACAGGGAAGGTCACAGATACGCAGTATTTT. Translating gives CASTLTGKVTDTQYF.

In its sample, this clonotype was seen a few times. The rearrangement joins TRBV19 to TRBJ1-4; no reliable D call. V was clipped by 6 bases and J by 5 bases, with 13 bases between them. CDR1 is LNHDA and CDR2 is SQIVND in the germline V gene (reference sequence). The CDR3 spans 14 residues. The DNA of the CDR3 is TGTGCCAGTAGCCCGGAGCCCGTCAATGAAAAACTGTTTTTT. This gives the protein CASSPEPVNEKLFF.

This clonotype appeared a single time. A much larger clone lies one base from this, so it may be a read error. The limits of the CDR3 on the DNA are not certain, so only TCRdb's listed CDR3 is given. The chain uses TRBV7-7 and TRBJ1-2; the table's TRBD1 call for D was not verified on the DNA. The germline CDR1 and CDR2 sequences are SSHAT and FNYEAQ (reference sequence). The CDR3 comprises 18 residues, both ends counted. The CDR3: CASSRRQTLRQPNYGCTF.

This clonotype was counted at least ten times. The genes are TRBV7-9 and TRBJ2-7; 8 bases fit TRBD2. Trimming cost V 5 bases and J 6 bases; bases outside gene matches: 9. Germline assignment: CDR1 SEHNR and CDR2 FQNEAQ (reference sequence). CDR3 length: 14 amino acids. The CDR3 bases are TGTGCCAGCAGCCCGGGGACTAGTTCGGGCGAGCAGTACTTC. Its protein product is CASSPGTSSGEQYF.

This clonotype was seen ten or more times. The CDR3 protein is CASKPPGTSGSYEQYF. The DNA of the CDR3 is TGTGCCAGCAAGCCTCCCGGTACTAGCGGATCCTACGAGCAGTACTTC. The V and J genes are TRBV28 and TRBJ2-7; 8 bases agree with TRBD2. The CDR3 contains 16 residues. V lost 7 bases to trimming and J lost 1 base; unmatched junction nucleotides: 12. Germline CDR1 reads MDHEN; CDR2 reads SYDVKM.

This clonotype was picked up many times. The rearrangement uses TRBV20-1 and TRBJ2-2, with 8 bases identical to TRBD1. Per the germline V gene, CDR1 is DFQATT and CDR2 is SNEGSKA (reference sequence). The CDR3 loop spans 13 amino acids. This chain's CDR3 is CSVGQANTGELFF. The CDR3 DNA sequence: TGCAGCGTGGGACAGGCGAACACCGGGGAGCTGTTTTTT.

The chain carries TRBV5-4 and TRBJ1-6; 11 nucleotides align to TRBD1. CDR3 size: 16 residues. Germline V gene lookup returns CDR1 SGHNT and CDR2 YYREEE (reference sequence). Germline trimming cut 3 bases from V and 8 bases from J; bases unmatched to any gene: 7. The CDR3 nucleotides are TGTGCCAGCAGCTCGGGAGGACAGGGGGCCGATTCACCCCTCCACTTT. It encodes CASSSGGQGADSPLHF.

In this sample, this clonotype turned up a few times. This CDR3 is CASSPRTSGSRGEQYF. DNA of the CDR3: TGCGCCAGCAGCCCGAGGACTAGCGGGAGTCGGGGCGAGCAGTACTTC. This chain connects TRBV4-1 to TRBJ2-7, with TRBD2 matching 13 bases. Germline V lookup: CDR1 MGHRA, CDR2 YSYEKL. The length of the CDR3 is 16 residues. V lost 4 bases to trimming and J lost 6 bases; unmatched junction nucleotides: 9.

This clonotype has just one count. The chain links TRBV7-9 to TRBJ1-1; D gene uncertain. V lost 4 bases, J lost 0 bases, and 12 bases lay in between. The CDR3 consists of 15 residues. The germline V gene encodes CDR1 SEHNR and CDR2 FQNEAQ (reference sequence). CDR3 coding DNA: TGTGCCAGCAGCTCCCCTCTGGGGTTGAACACTGAAGCTTTCTTT. Translated: CASSSPLGLNTEAFF.

This clonotype was recorded a few times. The chain links TRBV7-8 to TRBJ1-2; no clear D gene. The V gene lost 4 bases and the J gene lost 1 base, with 7 bases spanning the gap. The CDR3 covers 13 residues. The germline CDR1 and CDR2 sequences are SGHVS and FQNEAQ. The CDR3 DNA is TGTGCCAGCAGCTGGACCATTAACTATGGCTACACCTTC. Amino acid sequence: CASSWTINYGYTF.

The chain couples TRBV2 to TRBJ2-7; 13 nucleotides agree with TRBD2. Germline V lookup: CDR1 SNHLY, CDR2 FYNNEI. The CDR3 runs to 19 residues. The V gene end was trimmed by 8 bases and the J gene end by 0 bases; junction bases not matched to a gene: 16. The CDR3 sequence is CASSPYLGLAGAGSYEQYF. CDR3 nucleotides: TGTGCCAGCTCACCGTACTTAGGACTAGCGGGAGCGGGCTCCTACGAGCAGTACTTC.

The CDR3 loop is CASSEAEWGTDTQYF. CDR3 DNA sequence: TGTGCCAGCAGCGAAGCGGAGTGGGGGACAGATACGCAGTATTTT. The V and J genes are TRBV7-9 and TRBJ2-3; D possibly matches TRBD1 or TRBD2 (5 bases each). The CDR3 covers 15 residues. V was shortened by 5 bases and J by 3 bases, with 15 bases between the two germline ends. Germline values: CDR1 SEHNR, CDR2 FQNEAQ (reference sequence).

This clonotype appeared many times. The chain couples TRBV3-1 to TRBJ2-3; 8 nucleotides align to TRBD2. The CDR3 totals 18 residues. In germline, CDR1 is LGHDT, CDR2 YNNKEL (reference sequence). Losses at the gene ends were 2 bases for V and 5 bases for J; bases not matched to a gene: 15. CDR3 sequence reads: CASSQNRGRSGSLDTQYF. The CDR3 DNA follows: TGTGCCAGCAGCCAAAACCGAGGGAGGAGCGGGAGTTTAGATACGCAGTATTTT.

This clonotype was found many times. J is TRBJ2-5 and V is TRBV28; D not resolved. This CDR3 has 15 amino acids. Trimming removed 3 bases at V and 4 bases at J, with 15 bases between. Germline V CDR1 and CDR2: MDHEN, SYDVKM. The CDR3 nucleotides are TGTGCCAGCAGTTTTCCCTCGGCGCTGAGAGAGACCCAGTACTTC. It codes for CASSFPSALRETQYF.

This clonotype has ten or more counts. The rearrangement uses TRBV2 and TRBJ2-4; no reliable D call. The V gene's germline CDR1 is SNHLY and CDR2 FYNNEI. The CDR3 loop spans 15 amino acids. Trimming shortened V by 1 base and J by 0 bases, and 7 bases separated the two germline ends. CDR3 DNA: TGTGCCAGCAGTGAAGGCGCTATAGCCAAAAACATTCAGTACTTC. Protein: CASSEGAIAKNIQYF.

The table lists this clonotype with a few counts. CDR3 bases: TGCGCCAGCAGCTTGGTCTCAGGCCCAGGGGAGCAGTTCTTC. This codes for CASSLVSGPGEQFF. The chain uses TRBV5-1 and TRBJ2-1; D may be TRBD1 (5 bases). Germline V CDR1 and CDR2: SGHRS, YFSETQ. V was pared by 0 bases and J by 10 bases, with 14 bases between. The CDR3 loop spans 14 amino acids. The complete variable domain, with remaining parts taken from reference TRBV5-1 and TRBJ2-1, reads KAGVTQTPRYLIKTRGQQVTLSCSPISGHRSVSWYQQTPGQGLQFLFEYFSETQRNKGNFPGRFSGRQFSNSRSEMNVSTLELGDSALYLCASSLVSGPGEQFFGPGTRLTVL.

The chain links TRBV19 to TRBJ1-1, with D perhaps matching TRBD1 (5 bases). CDR3 length: 13 amino acids. Trimming cost V 4 bases and J 4 bases, with 10 bases left between them. From germline, CDR1 is LNHDA and CDR2 SQIVND (reference sequence). CDR3 nucleotide sequence: TGTGCCAGTAGTACAGGGTATCCCACTGAAGCTTTCTTT. It codes for CASSTGYPTEAFF.

This clonotype turned up a few times. The V and J genes are TRBV6-1 and TRBJ1-6, with 8 bases fitting TRBD1. CDR1 and CDR2 from the germline V gene are MNHNS and SASEGT. CDR3 size: 14 residues. The V segment lost 5 bases and the J segment 7 bases; nucleotides outside the gene matches: 4. For the CDR3, the DNA is TGTGCCAGCAGTAGAGGACAGGGAAATTCACCCCTCCACTTT. It specifies CASSRGQGNSPLHF.

The chain uses TRBV10-3 and TRBJ2-1, with D unclear. The V and J ends lost 2 bases and 8 bases respectively, with 7 bases between them. Looked up from germline, CDR1 is ENHRY and CDR2 is SYGVKD. This CDR3 region has 12 residues. CDR3 nucleotides: TGTGCCATCAGTGAGGGGTTGGATGAGCAGTTCTTC. It yields the protein CAISEGLDEQFF.

The chain has TRBV28 and TRBJ2-2; D remains unclear. Germline V lookup: CDR1 MDHEN, CDR2 SYDVKM. The V gene lost 6 bases and the J gene lost 3 bases, with 8 bases spanning the gap. CDR3 length: 13 amino acids. The CDR3 DNA reads as TGTGCCAGCAGCCGGAAGTACACCGGGGAGCTGTTTTTT. Translation: CASSRKYTGELFF.

The chain carries TRBV13 and TRBJ2-2; D may match TRBD1 or TRBD2 (6 bases each). Germline CDR1 PRHDT, CDR2 FYEKMQ (reference sequence). This CDR3 has 16 amino acids. Trimming shortened V by 0 bases and J by 4 bases, and 12 bases separated the two germline ends. The CDR3 nucleotides read TGTGCCAGCAGCTTAGGTGTTGAGGGGGGCACCGGGGAGCTGTTTTTT. The encoded protein is CASSLGVEGGTGELFF.

This clonotype was seen repeatedly, ten times or more. In DNA, the CDR3 is TGTGCCAGTAGTGCCGCCGGGACAGGGGAGGAGACCCAGTACTTC. Translated: CASSAAGTGEETQYF. The V call is TRBV19, the J call TRBJ2-5, with TRBD1 matching 10 bases. Germline-derived CDR1 and CDR2 are LNHDA and SQIVND (reference sequence). CDR3 length: 15 amino acids. With V trimmed by 5 bases and J by 5 bases, 8 bases remained unmatched.

This clonotype was counted between two and nine times. The V call is TRBV11-2, the J call TRBJ2-7; a weak D match, TRBD1 (5 bases). Per germline, CDR1 SGHAT and CDR2 FQNNGV. CDR3 length: 16 residues. Trimming removed 1 base at V and 7 bases at J, with 20 bases between. Here the CDR3 reads CASSLGVRQGGLEQYF. CDR3 nucleotides: TGTGCCAGCAGCTTAGGGGTGAGGCAGGGCGGCCTGGAGCAGTACTTC.

With respect to this clonotype: Since a much larger clone is just one base distant, this may be a read error. V usage is TRBV2 and J usage is TRBJ2-2; unclear D gene. Germline lookup yields CDR1 SNHLY and CDR2 FYNNEI. The CDR3 sequence is 16 residues long. The V end was cut by 5 bases, the J end by 4 bases, with 17 bases between. The chain's CDR3 is CASSTTRPPSTGELFF. The DNA for the CDR3 is TGTGCCAGCAGTACTACACGACCCCCGAGCACCGGGGAGCTGTTTTTT.

This clonotype was seen only a few times. The V gene is TRBV7-8, the J gene TRBJ2-1; D call uncertain. CDR1 and CDR2 (germline): SGHVS, FQNEAQ. CDR3 length: 12 residues. The V end lost 1 base, the J end lost 10 bases, and 8 bases lay between the germline ends. This CDR3 is CASSLGAREQFF. CDR3 nucleotide sequence: TGTGCCAGCAGCTTAGGGGCAAGGGAGCAGTTCTTC.

This clonotype appeared a few times. The chain links TRBV14 to TRBJ2-7; tentatively, D is TRBD2 (6 bases). The V end lost 3 bases, the J end lost 5 bases, and 14 bases lay between the germline ends. Germline lookup yields CDR1 SGHDN and CDR2 FVKESK. CDR3 length: 14 amino acids. For the CDR3, the DNA is TGTGCCAGCAGCCAGGACTATAGGTATAACGAGCAGTACTTC. Encoded protein: CASSQDYRYNEQYF.

In its sample, this clonotype was seen a few times. This chain links TRBV3-1 with TRBJ2-3; D ambiguous. The CDR3 runs 14 residues. Per the germline V gene, CDR1 is LGHDT and CDR2 is YNNKEL (reference sequence). Trimming removed 3 bases from V and 6 bases from J, with 13 bases in between. The CDR3 region is CASSQNFGLDTQYF. The CDR3 DNA sequence: TGTGCCAGCAGCCAGAACTTTGGGCTTGATACGCAGTATTTT.

The rearrangement links TRBV18 to TRBJ2-7, with D possibly matching TRBD2 (7 bases). CDR3 length equals 16 residues. CDR1 is KGHSH, CDR2 LQKENI, per germline. V was clipped by 4 bases and J by 3 bases, with 19 bases between them. The CDR3 nucleotides read TGTGCCAGCTCACGGGACCAGGGGAGGGCGTACTACGAGCAGTACTTC. Protein product: CASSRDQGRAYYEQYF.